Below, 30 T cell receptor beta chains from the same sample are listed, as sequenced in a study of blood T cells in healthy people across ages. For the second PCR, which ran for roughly 6 to 12 cycles, a sample-barcoded 5' primer and a J-beta primer mix were used. Each CDR3 protein gets one entry after TCRdb re-called the 5' RACE reads with MiXCR. The data show approximately 800,000 distinct CDR3 sequences, with over 45% seen just once and about 20% held by the top ten. Sequences were obtained from blood. These receptor sequences come from a man aged 30-40 years in good health.

This clonotype showed up just once. The rearrangement links TRBV12-5 to TRBJ2-1; D is unresolved. In germline, CDR1 is LGHNT, CDR2 FRNRAP. This CDR3 is 12 amino acids long. Trimming took off 6 bases at V and 6 bases at J, with 9 bases between the two ends. The CDR3 protein is CASGPNGNEQFF. CDR3 nucleotides: TGTGCTAGTGGCCCTAACGGCAATGAGCAGTTCTTC.

CDR3 in amino acids: CASSVQGTYEQYF. The DNA for the CDR3 is TGTGCCAGCAGTGTCCAGGGAACCTACGAGCAGTACTTC. V usage is TRBV28 and J usage is TRBJ2-4; TRBD1 is a possible D gene (5 bases). The J call may be mistaken, given a closer DNA end match to TRBJ2-7. This CDR3 comprises 13 residues. Germline V gene lookup returns CDR1 MDHEN and CDR2 SYDVKM.

This rearrangement joins TRBV28 to TRBJ2-5, with 14 bases matching TRBD2. The last part of the DNA fits TRBJ2-7 better; the J call may be wrong. There are 14 residues in the CDR3. CDR1 MDHEN and CDR2 SYDVKM come from the germline V gene. The DNA of the CDR3 is TGTGCCAGCAAAGGGACTAGCGGGAGTGCCGAGCAGTACTTC. Translating gives CASKGTSGSAEQYF.

V and J are TRBV20-1 and TRBJ2-4; weak D call: TRBD2 (6 bases). The J call may be incorrect, as the DNA end agrees better with TRBJ2-7. Germline-derived CDR1 and CDR2 are DFQATT and SNEGSKA (reference sequence). The CDR3 runs 16 residues. The CDR3 DNA follows: TGCAGTGCTAGAGATATCCATAGCGGTGAAGCAAACGAGCAGTACTTC. Amino acids: CSARDIHSGEANEQYF.

The rearrangement links TRBV20-1 to TRBJ2-1, with a tentative D call TRBD1 (5 bases). CDR1 and CDR2 from the germline V gene are DFQATT and SNEGSKA (reference sequence). V was shortened by 3 bases and J by 5 bases, with 11 bases between the two germline ends. The CDR3 sequence is 13 residues long. The CDR3: CSASRQSHNEQFF. The CDR3, as DNA: TGCAGTGCTAGTAGACAGTCTCACAATGAGCAGTTCTTC.

The rearrangement uses TRBV29-1 and TRBJ2-5; possibly TRBD1 for D (5 bases). Germline V gene data show CDR1 as SQVTM and CDR2 as ANQGSEA. The CDR3 length is 11 residues. V was pared by 7 bases and J by 5 bases, with 11 bases between. CDR3 in DNA: TGCAGCGCTCCGAAGGGGGAGACCCAGTACTTC. Translated, it gives CSAPKGETQYF.

This clonotype has ten or more counts. V usage is TRBV7-6 and J usage is TRBJ2-5; no clear D gene. There are 15 residues in the CDR3. V was cut by 1 base and J by 1 base, with 10 bases left in between. CDR1 SGHVS and CDR2 FNYEAQ come from the germline V gene. CDR3 DNA: TGTGCCAGCAGCTTAGTACTTGACGGCCAAGAGACCCAGTACTTC. Translated, it gives CASSLVLDGQETQYF.

This chain connects TRBV5-1 to TRBJ2-1, with TRBD2 identical over 7 bases. Germline lookup yields CDR1 SGHRS and CDR2 YFSETQ. V lost 3 bases, J lost 10 bases, and 4 bases stayed unmatched. This CDR3 has 12 amino acids. CDR3 sequence reads: CASSWGGREQFF. For the CDR3, the DNA is TGCGCCAGCAGCTGGGGGGGTCGAGAGCAGTTCTTC.

The chain recombines TRBV3-1 with TRBJ2-1, with TRBD2 as a possible D gene (6 bases). Germline CDR1 LGHDT, CDR2 YNNKEL (reference sequence). This CDR3 is built from 15 residues. Trimming stripped 1 base from V and 11 bases from J, with 18 bases between. CDR3 protein: CASSQGLASRRQQFF. In DNA form, the CDR3 reads TGTGCCAGCAGCCAAGGGCTAGCGAGTCGAAGACAGCAGTTCTTC.

The chain uses TRBV20-1 and TRBJ2-5; 10 bases align to TRBD2. This CDR3 comprises 13 residues. Germline assignment: CDR1 DFQATT and CDR2 SNEGSKA (reference sequence). The ends lost 6 bases at V and 11 bases at J; junction bases unmatched: 12. The CDR3 nucleotides are TGCAGTGCCACTACTAGCGGGAAGGGCGTGCAGTACTTC. Translated, it gives CSATTSGKGVQYF.

The chain joins TRBV12-3 or TRBV12-4 to TRBJ1-2; 7 positions match TRBD1. The length of the CDR3 is 15 residues. With V trimmed by 6 bases and J by 1 base, 8 bases remained unmatched. The CDR3 coding sequence is TGTGCCAGCAGAGCAACAGGGGTCCATAACTATGGCTACACCTTC. As protein: CASRATGVHNYGYTF.

This clonotype was counted only a few times. The chain carries TRBV29-1 and TRBJ2-1; TRBD2 aligns across 7 bases. The CDR3 is made up of 15 amino acids. Germline-derived CDR1 and CDR2 are SQVTM and ANQGSEA. The J segment lost 5 bases and the V segment lost 2 bases, leaving 9 bases of the junction unmatched. This CDR3 is CSVEQGQGGNNEQFF. The CDR3 nucleotides read TGCAGCGTTGAACAAGGCCAGGGAGGGAACAATGAGCAGTTCTTC.

This clonotype was detected a few times. The V call is TRBV12-3 or TRBV12-4, the J call TRBJ2-2, with TRBD1 matching over 9 bases. The CDR3 contains 17 residues. Losses at the gene ends were 4 bases for V and 7 bases for J; bases not matched to a gene: 13. The CDR3 DNA sequence: TGTGCCAGCAGTTGGACCCTAACACAGGGGGCGGACGGGGAGCTGTTTTTT. Translating gives CASSWTLTQGADGELFF.

This clonotype was counted at least ten times. One junction end does not reproduce the germline sequence, and a read error may be involved. The chain links TRBV29-1 to TRBJ2-7, with a weak D call TRBD2 (6 bases). Germline assignment: CDR1 SQVTM and CDR2 ANQGSEA. There are 13 residues in the CDR3. DNA of the CDR3: TGCAGCGTCGAAGGATTGGGGGGATACGAGCAGTACTTC. As protein: CSVEGLGGYEQYF.

The chain has TRBV12-3 or TRBV12-4 and TRBJ1-1, with TRBD1 as a possible D gene (5 bases). CDR3 length equals 11 residues. V was clipped by 6 bases and J by 4 bases, with 6 bases between them. DNA for the CDR3: TGTGCCAGCAGACAGGTCACTGAAGCTTTCTTT. Its protein product is CASRQVTEAFF.

This clonotype was counted between two and nine times. This chain connects TRBV20-1 to TRBJ2-1; possible D gene TRBD2, 5 bases. The CDR3 consists of 13 residues. CDR1 and CDR2 from the germline V gene are DFQATT and SNEGSKA (reference sequence). Trimming cost V 4 bases and J 12 bases, with 19 bases left between them. The CDR3: CSANLGEHQRQFF. The CDR3 DNA is TGCAGTGCTAACCTCGGGGAGCACCAACGGCAGTTCTTC.

The chain has TRBV27 and TRBJ2-1; either TRBD1 or TRBD2 may fit D (5 bases each). Germline CDR1 reads MNHEY; CDR2 reads SMNVEV (reference sequence). V was shortened by 3 bases and J by 9 bases, with 15 bases between the two germline ends. The CDR3 sequence is 14 residues long. CDR3 residues: CASSLYSTGTEQFF. The CDR3 DNA follows: TGTGCCAGCAGTTTGTACTCCACCGGGACTGAGCAGTTCTTC.

The V gene is TRBV11-1, the J gene TRBJ2-3; 7 positions match TRBD2. CDR3 length equals 14 residues. Germline CDR1 SGHAT, CDR2 FQDESV (reference sequence). With 4 bases clipped from V and 5 bases from J, the junction kept 6 bases outside the gene matches. CDR3 bases: TGTGCCAGCAGCTCATCTCGGGGGGTAGATACGCAGTATTTT. Protein sequence: CASSSSRGVDTQYF.

The chain uses TRBV10-3 and TRBJ2-3; a weak D match, TRBD1 (7 bases). V lost 0 bases and J 8 bases, leaving 18 bases between the germline ends. The CDR3 spans 16 residues. CDR1 is ENHRY and CDR2 is SYGVKD in the germline V gene. The CDR3 coding sequence is TGTGCCATCAGTGAGTCGGTGGCCAGGGGGGATTTTACGCAGTATTTT. It translates to CAISESVARGDFTQYF.

This clonotype was counted only a few times. This chain connects TRBV6-6 to TRBJ1-1, with D possibly matching TRBD1 (5 bases). The germline V and J ends were trimmed by 5 bases and 2 bases, with 9 bases remaining between them. The CDR3 runs 13 residues. Germline loops: CDR1 MNHNY, CDR2 SVGAGI (reference sequence). CDR3 in DNA: TGTGCCAGCAGTAGACAGCTCAACACTGAAGCTTTCTTT. Residues: CASSRQLNTEAFF.

The chain carries TRBV7-9 and TRBJ1-1, with D unclear. The CDR3 consists of 17 residues. Germline CDR1 SEHNR, CDR2 FQNEAQ (reference sequence). V was pared by 2 bases and J by 1 base, with 17 bases between. CDR3 in amino acids: CASSLIKRMRENTEAFF. The CDR3 DNA follows: TGTGCCAGCAGCTTAATAAAACGTATGCGGGAGAACACTGAAGCTTTCTTT.

Concerning this clonotype: One base away lies a much larger clone, so this may be a sequencing read error. The chain carries TRBV29-1 and TRBJ2-7; D gene unclear. With 4 bases removed from V and 5 bases from J, the gap between germline ends came to 12 bases. The CDR3 totals 12 residues. In germline, CDR1 is SQVTM, CDR2 ANQGSEA. The CDR3 is CSVAGGSDEQYF. The CDR3 DNA follows: TGCAGCGTTGCGGGCGGATCCGACGAGCAGTACTTC.

This clonotype was detected once. V and J are TRBV29-1 and TRBJ2-1; D remains unclear. The germline V and J ends were trimmed by 0 bases and 8 bases, with 5 bases remaining between them. Per germline, CDR1 SQVTM and CDR2 ANQGSEA. The CDR3 consists of 11 residues. The CDR3 sequence is CSVEDYYEQFF. The DNA of the CDR3 is TGCAGCGTTGAAGATTACTATGAGCAGTTCTTC.

The chain uses TRBV9 and TRBJ1-2, with D unclear. Germline V gene data show CDR1 as SGDLS and CDR2 as YYNGEE. This CDR3 spans 15 amino acids. V was cut by 0 bases and J by 0 bases, with 9 bases left in between. In DNA, the CDR3 is TGTGCCAGCAGCGTAGAATCGAGAGCTAACTATGGCTACACCTTC. Translation: CASSVESRANYGYTF.

J is TRBJ1-2 and V is TRBV30; TRBD1 aligns across 8 bases. Germline CDR1 is GTSNPN and CDR2 is SVGIG (reference sequence). This CDR3 region has 17 residues. V shed 5 bases and J 8 bases; nucleotides not matched to a gene: 22. In DNA, the CDR3 is TGTGCCTGGGCTCACAATCCGGGACAGGCCGCCCGGCGGGGCTACACCTTC. Translated: CAWAHNPGQAARRGYTF. The whole variable domain, remainder taken from reference TRBV30 and TRBJ1-2, is SQTIHQWPATLVQPVGSPLSLECTVEGTSNPNLYWYRQAAGRGLQLLFYSVGIGQISSEVPQNLSASRPQDRQFILSSKKLLLSDSGFYLCAWAHNPGQAARRGYTFGSGTRLTVV.

V usage is TRBV5-1 and J usage is TRBJ2-1; 8 bases are a match to TRBD2. The CDR3 has 13 amino acids. After removal of 3 bases from V and 10 bases from J, the junction contained 6 bases not matched to a gene. From germline, CDR1 is SGHRS and CDR2 YFSETQ. The CDR3: CASSWSSGIEQFF. The CDR3 nucleotides read TGCGCCAGCAGCTGGAGTAGCGGGATCGAGCAGTTCTTC.

This clonotype came up a few times. V gene TRBV27 combines with J gene TRBJ2-5; no clear D. The CDR3 totals 13 residues. Trimming removed 7 bases at V and 5 bases at J, with 14 bases between. Germline V gene lookup returns CDR1 MNHEY and CDR2 SMNVEV (reference sequence). The CDR3 coding sequence is TGTGCCAGCACCCTCCCGAGGTCGGAGACCCAGTACTTC. It translates to CASTLPRSETQYF.

The chain's CDR3 is CASRAGLAVQETQYF. As DNA, the CDR3 is TGCGCCAGCAGGGCCGGACTAGCGGTACAAGAGACCCAGTACTTC. The chain joins TRBV5-1 to TRBJ2-5; 10 positions match TRBD2. CDR3 size: 15 residues. Trimming at V came to 5 bases and at J to 2 bases, leaving 6 bases not matched to a gene. CDR1 SGHRS and CDR2 YFSETQ come from the germline V gene.

The gene calls are TRBV29-1 and TRBJ2-7, with D unresolved. V was pared by 4 bases and J by 1 base, with 14 bases between. From germline, CDR1 is SQVTM and CDR2 ANQGSEA. The CDR3 covers 14 residues. DNA of the CDR3: TGCAGCGTTGTGTTAGTGGGTAATTCCTACGAGCAGTACTTC. This encodes CSVVLVGNSYEQYF.

V gene TRBV19 combines with J gene TRBJ2-1; 7 bases align to TRBD1. CDR3 length: 14 amino acids. Germline V gene lookup returns CDR1 LNHDA and CDR2 SQIVND (reference sequence). Unmatched junction bases numbered 3, after V lost 1 base and J lost 6 bases. The CDR3 spells CASSIVGQINEQFF. CDR3 coding DNA: TGTGCCAGTAGTATAGTGGGACAGATCAATGAGCAGTTCTTC.